Following are 18 T cell receptor beta chains from one sample sequenced in a study of T cell responses to AZD1222 COVID-19 vaccine. The table came from immunoSEQ multiplex PCR; TCRdb's copy has only in-frame clones and leaves some out. In the table there are 130,000 or so clones, around 84% of which are singletons. This sample comprised peripheral blood, obtained on day 0 of AZD1222 vaccination. Receptors originate from an adult in good health.

This clone came up once. V gene TRBV7-6 combines with J gene TRBJ2-1, with TRBD2 matching 10 bases. V shed 1 base and J 6 bases; nucleotides not matched to a gene: 3. CDR3 length: 15 residues. Germline V lookup: CDR1 SGHVS, CDR2 FNYEAQ. CDR3 amino acids: CASSLGTSGANEQFF. In DNA form, the CDR3 reads TGTGCCAGCAGCTTAGGTACTAGCGGGGCCAATGAGCAGTTCTTC.

The V and J genes are TRBV5-1 and TRBJ1-1; D is possibly TRBD1 (6 bases). Germline CDR1 SGHRS, CDR2 YFSETQ. The CDR3 loop spans 15 amino acids. V gave up 3 bases and J gave up 0 bases, with 12 bases separating them. The CDR3 bases are TGCGCCAGCAGCTCGGGGGCCACCATGAACACTGAAGCTTTCTTT. It codes for CASSSGATMNTEAFF.

The chain recombines TRBV28 with TRBJ2-7; D is possibly TRBD2 (5 bases). Trimming left V 2 bases short and J 0 bases short, with 11 bases between. The germline V gene has CDR1 MDHEN and CDR2 SYDVKM. CDR3 size: 15 residues. This CDR3 is CASSLPPGNSYEQYF. For the CDR3, the DNA is TGTGCCAGCAGTTTACCACCCGGGAACTCCTACGAGCAGTACTTC.

The J gene is TRBJ1-5, the V gene TRBV5-1, with 7 bases lining up with TRBD1. Germline trimming cut 4 bases from V and 9 bases from J; bases unmatched to any gene: 4. From germline, CDR1 is SGHRS and CDR2 YFSETQ. This CDR3 has 12 residues. CDR3 sequence: CASSPTGTPQHF. The DNA of the CDR3 is TGCGCCAGCAGCCCGACAGGGACGCCCCAGCATTTT.

CDR3 bases: TGTGCCAGCAGGTTGCTGGGGGGATCTGGAAACACCATATATTTT. Translated: CASRLLGGSGNTIYF. This chain joins TRBV2 and TRBJ1-3, with D tentatively TRBD1 (5 bases). In germline, CDR1 is SNHLY, CDR2 FYNNEI. V dropped 6 bases and J dropped 1 base, with 13 bases sitting between them. This CDR3 has 15 amino acids. Drawing the rest from reference TRBV2 and TRBJ1-3, the complete variable domain is EPEVTQTPSHQVTQMGQEVILRCVPISNHLYFYWYRQILGQKVEFLVSFYNNEISEKSEIFDDQFSVERPDGSNFTLKIRSTKLEDSAMYFCASRLLGGSGNTIYFGEGSWLTVV.

This clone was counted only a few times. This chain uses TRBV16 with TRBJ1-5; D not certain. The CDR3 sequence is 11 residues long. Germline CDR1 reads KGHSY; CDR2 reads FQNENV. The germline V and J ends were trimmed by 2 bases and 4 bases, with 0 bases remaining between them. The CDR3 bases are TGTGCCAGCAGCCAAAATCAGCCCCAGCATTTT. It codes for CASSQNQPQHF. The full variable domain, with the rest looked up from reference TRBV16 and TRBJ1-5, is GEEVAQTPKHLVRGEGQKAKLYCAPIKGHSYVFWYQQVLKNEFKFLISFQNENVFDETGMPKERFSAKCLPNSPCSLEIQATKLEDSAVYFCASSQNQPQHFGDGTRLSIL.

The chain is built from TRBV9 and TRBJ1-4, with D uncertain. V shed 3 bases and J shed 6 bases, with 12 bases lying between them. Germline V gene lookup returns CDR1 SGDLS and CDR2 YYNGEE. The CDR3 extends over 14 amino acids. DNA for the CDR3: TGTGCCAGCAGCGGGAGAGACGGTCATGAAAAACTGTTTTTT. Its translation is CASSGRDGHEKLFF.

The chain couples TRBV30 to TRBJ1-5, with D tentatively TRBD1 (6 bases). The CDR3 totals 13 residues. Trimming cost V 7 bases and J 4 bases, with 14 bases left between them. CDR1 and CDR2 (germline): GTSNPN, SVGIG (reference sequence). The CDR3 sequence: CASQGGGNQPQHF. CDR3 sequence (DNA): TGTGCCTCCCAAGGGGGGGGAAATCAGCCCCAGCATTTT.

The chain links TRBV7-8 to TRBJ1-2, with 10 bases that match TRBD1. The CDR3 has 12 amino acids. V lost 5 bases, J lost 8 bases, and 2 bases stayed unmatched. Germline V gene sequence: CDR1 SGHVS, CDR2 FQNEAQ. The CDR3 spells CASSRDRGGYTF. The CDR3 nucleotides are TGTGCCAGCAGCCGGGACAGGGGCGGCTACACCTTC.

The chain combines TRBV3-1 (or the pseudogene TRBV3-2) with TRBJ2-2; D gene ambiguous. The CDR3 is 12 amino acids. Trimming removed 2 bases from V and 5 bases from J, with 3 bases in between. Germline-derived CDR1 and CDR2 are LGHDT and YNNKEL (reference sequence). The CDR3 region has the DNA TGTGCCAGCAGCCAATGGACCGGGGAGCTGTTTTTT. Its translation: CASSQWTGELFF.

The chain recombines TRBV7-6 with TRBJ1-3; D may be TRBD1 (5 bases). CDR3 length: 16 residues. The germline V and J ends were trimmed by 1 base and 0 bases, with 10 bases remaining between them. In germline, CDR1 is SGHVS, CDR2 FNYEAQ. CDR3 coding DNA: TGTGCCAGCAGCTTAGGGGGGATGCTCTCTGGAAACACCATATATTTT. It specifies CASSLGGMLSGNTIYF.

This chain links TRBV19 with TRBJ1-5; TRBD1 is a possible D gene (5 bases). Trimming left V 4 bases short and J 6 bases short, with 22 bases between. Germline loops: CDR1 LNHDA, CDR2 SQIVND (reference sequence). CDR3 size: 17 residues. CDR3 in DNA: TGTGCCAGTAGTAAGGACTCCGGGGCCACGAGTTTTCAGCCCCAGCATTTT. It codes for CASSKDSGATSFQPQHF.

V is TRBV13 and J is TRBJ2-1, with D possibly TRBD2 on 5 matching bases. V shed 3 bases and J shed 0 bases, with 18 bases lying between them. CDR3 length equals 18 residues. Germline V CDR1 and CDR2: PRHDT, FYEKMQ (reference sequence). The CDR3 protein is CASSFRGNRLSSYNEQFF. DNA for the CDR3: TGTGCCAGCAGCTTCAGAGGGAACCGTTTAAGCTCCTACAATGAGCAGTTCTTC. Complete variable domain (other parts from reference TRBV13 and TRBJ2-1): AAGVIQSPRHLIKEKRETATLKCYPIPRHDTVYWYQQGPGQDPQFLISFYEKMQSDKGSIPDRFSAQQFSDYHSELNMSSLELGDSALYFCASSFRGNRLSSYNEQFFGPGTRLTVL.

The chain joins TRBV12-3 or TRBV12-4 to TRBJ2-5; D gene ambiguous. V dropped 8 bases and J dropped 5 bases, with 12 bases sitting between them. The CDR3 has 12 amino acids. DNA of the CDR3: TGTGCCAGCGCCTTGAGTGTGGAGACCCAGTACTTC. Its translation: CASALSVETQYF.

The rearrangement joins TRBV4-3 to TRBJ2-2; 7 bases are shared with TRBD2. Germline V gene sequence: CDR1 LGHNA, CDR2 YSLEER. The CDR3 length is 16 residues. The junction had 2 bases not matched to a gene; V was cut back by 1 base and J by 0 bases. The CDR3 region has the DNA TGCGCCAGCAGCCAAGTAGCGGGTGCGAACACCGGGGAGCTGTTTTTT. Translated: CASSQVAGANTGELFF.

J is TRBJ1-4 and V is TRBV18, with TRBD1 matching over 10 bases. The CDR3 consists of 15 residues. Trimming cost V 2 bases and J 8 bases; bases outside gene matches: 5. Germline V gene lookup returns CDR1 KGHSH and CDR2 LQKENI. This CDR3 is CASSPGTGEYEKLFF. Written as DNA, the CDR3 is TGTGCCAGCTCACCAGGGACAGGGGAATACGAAAAACTGTTTTTT.

Only one count was recorded for this clone. The chain uses TRBV25-1 and TRBJ1-5; no clear D gene. This CDR3 has 13 residues. Germline CDR1 reads MGHDK; CDR2 reads SYGVNS. V lost 1 base and J 7 bases, leaving 8 bases between the germline ends. CDR3 in amino acids: CASSELGGQPQHF. In nucleotides, the CDR3 is TGTGCCAGCAGTGAATTAGGTGGACAGCCCCAGCATTTT.

The rearrangement joins TRBV7-3 to TRBJ2-2, with D hard to call. CDR3 size: 13 residues. V lost 0 bases, J lost 5 bases, and 4 bases lay in between. The germline V gene encodes CDR1 SGHTA and CDR2 FQGTGA. The CDR3 spells CASSLTGTGELFF. CDR3 DNA: TGTGCCAGCAGCTTAACGGGAACCGGGGAGCTGTTTTTT.